A single sample is the source of the 27 T cell receptor beta chains below, sequenced in a study of blood T cell repertoires in COVID-19. The repertoire was sequenced with immunoSEQ multiplex PCR; TCRdb's copy has only in-frame clones and lacks some. The table lists about 60,000 clones, around 90% of them singletons. Specimen: peripheral blood. All receptors come from a man between 60 and 70 years old with acute or convalescent COVID-19.

This sequence joins TRBV3-1 (or the pseudogene TRBV3-2) and TRBJ1-1, with D unclear. In germline, CDR1 is LGHDT, CDR2 YNNKEL (reference sequence). CDR3 length: 13 amino acids. The V end was cut by 4 bases, the J end by 4 bases, with 10 bases between. This chain's CDR3 is CASSLTRGTEAFF. The CDR3 DNA sequence: TGTGCCAGCAGCCTAACACGGGGCACTGAAGCTTTCTTT.

The chain joins TRBV28 to TRBJ1-4; tentatively, D is TRBD1 (6 bases). CDR1 MDHEN and CDR2 SYDVKM come from the germline V gene. CDR3 size: 14 residues. V gave up 2 bases and J gave up 12 bases, with 16 bases separating them. The chain's CDR3 is CASSLTGLIRELFF. The CDR3 DNA reads TGTGCCAGCAGTTTAACAGGGTTAATCAGGGAACTGTTTTTT.

This chain joins TRBV27 and TRBJ1-2; unclear D gene. Germline CDR1 reads MNHEY; CDR2 reads SMNVEV (reference sequence). The V end lost 2 bases, the J end lost 3 bases, and 16 bases lay between the germline ends. CDR3 size: 16 residues. The DNA of the CDR3 is TGTGCCAGCAGTTTAATGGGGTCAGGAGGCTACTATGGCTACACCTTC. This translates into CASSLMGSGGYYGYTF.

The chain links TRBV5-4 to TRBJ1-3, with TRBD1 identical over 8 bases. Germline CDR1 is SGHNT and CDR2 is YYREEE (reference sequence). Trimming took 4 bases from V and 4 from J; bases not matched to a gene: 7. The CDR3 is made up of 15 amino acids. The CDR3, as DNA: TGTGCCAGCAGCCGATCGGGACAGGTGGGAAACACCATATATTTT. Protein: CASSRSGQVGNTIYF.

This rearrangement joins TRBV27 to TRBJ1-6, with TRBD1 as a possible D gene (6 bases). Trimming stripped 0 bases from V and 16 bases from J, with 16 bases between. The CDR3 has 14 amino acids. The germline V gene has CDR1 MNHEY and CDR2 SMNVEV (reference sequence). In DNA, the CDR3 is TGTGCCAGCAGTTTATCAGGGTCAGGGGCGCTTCTCCACTTT. Amino acids: CASSLSGSGALLHF.

The chain carries TRBV4-1 and TRBJ2-1; the match to TRBD2 covers 11 bases. Germline V gene lookup returns CDR1 MGHRA and CDR2 YSYEKL. This CDR3 is 16 amino acids long. Germline trimming cut 4 bases from V and 4 bases from J; bases unmatched to any gene: 6. CDR3 sequence reads: CASSRRTSGQYNEQFF. The CDR3 nucleotides are TGCGCCAGCAGCCGCCGGACTAGCGGGCAATACAATGAGCAGTTCTTC.

This clone was detected once. The J gene is TRBJ2-1, the V gene TRBV18; TRBD2 matches 10 bases. V was pared by 8 bases and J by 2 bases, with 6 bases of the junction left unmatched. In germline, CDR1 is KGHSH, CDR2 LQKENI. This CDR3 has 15 residues. CDR3: CASLVTSGPYNEQFF. For the CDR3, the DNA is TGTGCCAGCCTGGTGACTAGCGGGCCCTACAATGAGCAGTTCTTC.

This clone was seen a single time. The rearrangement joins TRBV6-2 or TRBV6-3 to TRBJ2-7; D perhaps matches TRBD1 (5 bases). Germline CDR1 and CDR2: MNHEY and SVGEGT. The CDR3 has 13 residues. V lost 3 bases and J 3 bases, leaving 9 bases between the germline ends. The DNA for the CDR3 is TGTGCCAGCAGTTATACAGGCCTCTACGAGCAGTACTTC. This translates into CASSYTGLYEQYF.

The rearrangement joins TRBV19 to TRBJ2-2; a possible D gene is TRBD1 (6 bases). Germline V lookup: CDR1 LNHDA, CDR2 SQIVND (reference sequence). The CDR3 runs to 15 residues. The germline V and J ends were trimmed by 8 bases and 3 bases, with 16 bases remaining between them. The CDR3 coding sequence is TGTGCCAGTTGTTCCCAGGGGCCCGACACCGGGGAGCTGTTTTTT. Protein sequence: CASCSQGPDTGELFF.

This chain connects TRBV7-3 to TRBJ1-3, with D hard to call. The CDR3 spans 15 residues. Trimming left V 2 bases short and J 0 bases short, with 8 bases between. Germline CDR1 is SGHTA and CDR2 is FQGTGA. This chain's CDR3 is CASSLGHLSGNTIYF. CDR3 bases: TGTGCCAGCAGCTTAGGGCACCTCTCTGGAAACACCATATATTTT.

The rearrangement links TRBV5-1 to TRBJ2-7; D possibly corresponds to TRBD1 (5 bases). CDR1 SGHRS and CDR2 YFSETQ come from the germline V gene. The V and J ends lost 1 base and 5 bases respectively, with 10 bases between them. The CDR3 is 13 residues long. DNA for the CDR3: TGCGCCAGCAGCTTGAGTCAGGGCCACGAGCAGTACTTC. Amino acids: CASSLSQGHEQYF.

The chain recombines TRBV28 with TRBJ1-4, with 8 bases fitting TRBD1. V lost 4 bases and J lost 8; bases outside the gene matches: 6. The V gene's germline CDR1 is MDHEN and CDR2 SYDVKM. The CDR3 is made up of 14 amino acids. The CDR3 spells CASSWTGLREKLFF. DNA of the CDR3: TGTGCCAGCAGTTGGACAGGGTTGAGAGAAAAACTGTTTTTT.

The chain carries TRBV6-5 and TRBJ1-1; tentative D call: TRBD1 (5 bases). Trimming stripped 2 bases from V and 1 base from J, with 11 bases between. This CDR3 is built from 15 residues. In germline, CDR1 is MNHEY, CDR2 SVGAGI. The CDR3: CASSYGAGRNTEAFF. For the CDR3, the DNA is TGTGCCAGCAGTTACGGGGCCGGACGGAACACTGAAGCTTTCTTT.

The V and J genes are TRBV7-2 and TRBJ2-1; 9 bases match TRBD2. Looked up from germline, CDR1 is SGHTA and CDR2 is FQGNSA. V lost 0 bases, J lost 7 bases, and 4 bases stayed unmatched. The CDR3 length is 15 residues. In DNA, the CDR3 is TGTGCCAGCAGCTTAGCTAGCGGGAGCGGAAATGAGCAGTTCTTC. Its translation: CASSLASGSGNEQFF.

CDR3 in amino acids: CASSKPQGKETQYF. In DNA form, the CDR3 reads TGTGCCAGCAGCAAACCGCAGGGGAAAGAGACCCAGTACTTC. The chain recombines TRBV21-1 with TRBJ2-5; TRBD1, as called in the table, went unchecked against the DNA. TRBV21-1 is deemed a pseudogene. The length of the CDR3 is 14 residues.

This clone was recorded once. The rearrangement uses TRBV29-1 and TRBJ1-4, with D tentatively TRBD1 (6 bases). There are 14 residues in the CDR3. Germline CDR1 reads SQVTM; CDR2 reads ANQGSEA. V was shortened by 3 bases and J by 7 bases, with 15 bases between the two germline ends. CDR3 nucleotides: TGCAGCGTTGAGGGGGCGGGAGGGAGTGAAAAACTGTTTTTT. Protein: CSVEGAGGSEKLFF.

J is TRBJ2-7 and V is TRBV9; TRBD2 aligns across 9 bases. This CDR3 is 15 amino acids long. Germline V lookup: CDR1 SGDLS, CDR2 YYNGEE. The J segment lost 6 bases and the V segment lost 0 bases, leaving 7 bases of the junction unmatched. The CDR3 bases are TGTGCCAGCAGCGTAGCTCCTGGACTAGCGTCCGAGCAGTACTTC. Residues: CASSVAPGLASEQYF. The full variable domain, rest sourced from reference TRBV9 and TRBJ2-7, is DSGVTQTPKHLITATGQRVTLRCSPRSGDLSVYWYQQSLDQGLQFLIQYYNGEERAKGNILERFSAQQFPDLHSELNLSSLELGDSALYFCASSVAPGLASEQYFGPGTRLTVT.

The chain couples TRBV28 to TRBJ2-3; 9 bases are a match to TRBD1. CDR3 length: 13 amino acids. The germline gives CDR1 MDHEN, CDR2 SYDVKM. The J segment lost 8 bases and the V segment lost 1 base, leaving 1 base of the junction unmatched. CDR3 coding DNA: TGTGCCAGCAGTTTATCGGACAGGGGTACGCAGTATTTT. This gives the protein CASSLSDRGTQYF.

V is TRBV6-5 and J is TRBJ2-1; D gene uncertain. The CDR3 sequence is 16 residues long. Germline CDR1 is MNHEY and CDR2 is SVGAGI. V gave up 2 bases and J gave up 2 bases, with 13 bases separating them. This CDR3 reads CASSYRPAGAYNEQFF. In nucleotides, the CDR3 is TGTGCCAGCAGTTACCGCCCAGCTGGAGCCTACAATGAGCAGTTCTTC.

The V call is TRBV28, the J call TRBJ1-2; 8 nucleotides match TRBD1. Germline CDR1 and CDR2: MDHEN and SYDVKM. V trimming: 2 bases; J trimming: 7 bases; junction bases outside the gene matches: 3. The CDR3 covers 13 residues. CDR3 residues: CASSLEDRVGYTF. The CDR3 bases are TGTGCCAGCAGTTTAGAGGACAGGGTTGGCTACACCTTC.

This sequence joins TRBV11-3 and TRBJ2-2; 11 bases are a match to TRBD2. CDR1 and CDR2 from the germline V gene are SGHNT and YENEEA. The length of the CDR3 is 15 residues. J gave up 5 bases and V 5 bases, and 4 bases lay outside the gene matches. In DNA, the CDR3 is TGTGCCAGCAGCACTAGCGGGAGTGGAACCGGGGAGCTGTTTTTT. It specifies CASSTSGSGTGELFF.

The chain couples TRBV18 to TRBJ2-1; tentatively, D is TRBD1 (6 bases). The germline V gene encodes CDR1 KGHSH and CDR2 LQKENI. V lost 3 bases to trimming and J lost 3 bases, with 12 bases between them. CDR3 length: 15 residues. CDR3: CASSPTGQIYNEQFF. DNA of the CDR3: TGTGCCAGCTCACCGACAGGACAGATCTACAATGAGCAGTTCTTC.

The J gene is TRBJ1-5, the V gene TRBV6-6; 9 nucleotides align to TRBD1. The CDR3 is made up of 14 amino acids. With V trimmed by 7 bases and J by 4 bases, 5 bases remained unmatched. The V gene's germline CDR1 is MNHNY and CDR2 SVGAGI (reference sequence). The CDR3, as DNA: TGTGCCAGCACTCAGGGGACAGGGAATCAGCCCCAGCATTTT. It encodes CASTQGTGNQPQHF.

The rearrangement links TRBV10-3 to TRBJ2-1; a possible D gene is TRBD1 (6 bases). The CDR3 runs to 17 residues. Germline-derived CDR1 and CDR2 are ENHRY and SYGVKD. Trimming stripped 2 bases from V and 0 bases from J, with 14 bases between. CDR3 amino acids: CAISESQGKGSYNEQFF. The CDR3 coding sequence is TGTGCCATCAGTGAGAGTCAGGGGAAGGGCTCCTACAATGAGCAGTTCTTC.

This clone is a singleton in its sample. The chain is built from TRBV9 and TRBJ2-1; 9 nucleotides line up with TRBD2. CDR1 and CDR2 (germline): SGDLS, YYNGEE. The CDR3 consists of 16 residues. The V segment lost 4 bases and the J segment 0 bases; nucleotides outside the gene matches: 5. The CDR3 nucleotides are TGTGCCAGCAGCCGGACTAGCGCAAGCTCCTACAATGAGCAGTTCTTC. Its translation: CASSRTSASSYNEQFF.

The chain joins TRBV3-1 (or the pseudogene TRBV3-2) to TRBJ1-2; no clear D. This CDR3 has 13 amino acids. Trimming stripped 4 bases from V and 4 bases from J, with 10 bases between. Germline-derived CDR1 and CDR2 are LGHDT and YNNKEL (reference sequence). Here the CDR3 DNA reads TGTGCCAGCAGCCCCGCCACTCGCTATGGCTACACCTTC. It codes for CASSPATRYGYTF.

The rearrangement uses TRBV24-1 and TRBJ1-2, with D unclear. This CDR3 has 14 amino acids. Germline CDR1 and CDR2: KGHDR and SFDVKD. V gave up 7 bases and J gave up 1 base, with 12 bases separating them. The CDR3 loop is CATSRAPFNYGYTF. In nucleotides, the CDR3 is TGTGCCACCAGCCGAGCGCCCTTTAACTATGGCTACACCTTC.